The present T cell receptor beta chain was sequenced within a study of T cells in Graves' hyperthyroidism and ophthalmopathy. Points from the study as a whole: Stable hyperthyroidism and ophthalmopathy were separated using 13 V-J signatures.

The germline CDR1 and CDR2 sequences are SNHLY and FYNNEI. The CDR3 totals 13 residues. After removal of 4 bases from V and 7 bases from J, the junction contained 1 base not matched to a gene. Notes on this clonotype: Its antigen is not known.

The source material, RNA transcripts, was used to amplify TCR beta CDR3 regions. In the first-round RT-PCR of the TCR CDR3, the HTBI primer set was used. TCRdb reanalysed the multiplex PCR reads using MiXCR and keeps one entry per CDR3 protein. The profile covers roughly 110,000 distinct CDR3 sequences, with about a sixth appearing a single time and 35% to 50% taken by the ten largest. The source is a woman between 45 and 65 years old with Graves' hyperthyroidism. Material for sequencing was blood. The gene calls are TRBV2 and TRBJ2-7, with 13 bases matching TRBD2. DNA of the CDR3: TGTGCCAGCAGTGTGGGACTAGCGGGGGAGCAGTACTTC. Protein product: CASSVGLAGEQYF.